The rows below give T cell receptor beta chains drawn from one sample of a study of blood T cell repertoires in COVID-19. The protocol was immunoSEQ multiplex PCR, while the TCRdb copy is restricted to in-frame clones and leaves out a portion. This sample carries around 190,000 clones, roughly four fifths of them seen once, and the ten largest clones take around 8.8%. The sequenced sample was PBMCs or T cells enriched from blood (not recorded which). These receptors were obtained from a man in his forties who had recovered from COVID-19. The conserved cysteine and the conserved F or W are not part of the CDR3 here. Each record gives: V gene, CDR3 protein.

V gene: TRBV25-1
CDR3 protein: ASSRQDVTDTQY

V gene: TRBV6-2/TRBV6-3
CDR3 protein: ASSYFLSNYGYT

V gene: TRBV3-1/TRBV3-2
CDR3 protein: ASSPSRRNPYGYT

V gene: TRBV5-1
CDR3 protein: ASSLGIGTGRGTEAF

V gene: TRBV5-4
CDR3 protein: ASSTGLANPLEQY

V gene: TRBV4-2
CDR3 protein: ASSPGQGGFGGYT

V gene: TRBV2
CDR3 protein: ASAPGQELNEQF

V gene: TRBV6-5
CDR3 protein: ASSYSGQSGYT

V gene: TRBV19
CDR3 protein: ASTRSGAGNQPQH

V gene: TRBV10-1
CDR3 protein: ASSRDTVDTEAF

V gene: TRBV12-5
CDR3 protein: ASGPPGLAGNNEQF

V gene: TRBV29-1
CDR3 protein: TTLQGADTEAF

V gene: TRBV5-4
CDR3 protein: ASSLGGLAGEETQY